These T cell receptor beta chains were read from a single sample in a study of PD-L1 blockade in urothelial cancer. The table came from immunoSEQ multiplex PCR; TCRdb's copy has only in-frame clones and leaves some out. In the table there are approximately 19,000 clones, approximately 90% of which are singletons. The starting material was PBMCs, obtained around atezolizumab (anti-PD-L1) treatment. These receptors were obtained from a man aged 65 to 85 with urothelial cancer. The CDR3 runs from the conserved cysteine through the conserved F or W. The D gene is left open where the match is weak. Clone size is shown for a subset of rows, as once, few, many or a class of expanded clone.

J gene: TRBJ1-5
D gene: NA
V gene: TRBV23-1
clone size: once
CDR3 DNA: TGCGCCAGCAGTCTGAAAGCGGTCTATAGCAATCAGCCCCAGCATTTT
CDR3 protein: CASSLKAVYSNQPQHF

J gene: TRBJ1-1
D gene: NA
V gene: TRBV18
clone size: NA
CDR3 DNA: TGTGCCAGCTCACCGACAGAAGTCACTGAAGCTTTCTTT
CDR3 protein: CASSPTEVTEAFF

J gene: TRBJ1-6
D gene: NA
V gene: TRBV27
clone size: NA
CDR3 DNA: TGTGCCAGCAGTACCCAAAGCCTCCGGGACATGAGCCTAAGGTCCTATAATTCACCCCTCCACTTT
CDR3 protein: CASSTQSLRDMSLRSYNSPLHF

J gene: TRBJ1-2
D gene: NA
V gene: TRBV19
clone size: NA
CDR3 DNA: TGTGCCAGTCAAGGCCAGGGGTCTAACTATGGCTACACCTTC
CDR3 protein: CASQGQGSNYGYTF

J gene: TRBJ2-7
D gene: NA
V gene: TRBV27
clone size: NA
CDR3 DNA: TGTGCCAGCAGGCGGAACGGACAGAACTACGAGCAGTACTTC
CDR3 protein: CASRRNGQNYEQYF

J gene: TRBJ2-7
D gene: NA
V gene: TRBV20-1
clone size: NA
CDR3 DNA: TGCAGTGCTAGTCCAGGATACGAGCAGTACTTC
CDR3 protein: CSASPGYEQYF

J gene: TRBJ1-2
D gene: NA
V gene: TRBV30
clone size: NA
CDR3 DNA: TGTGCCTGGAGTTTAGGGGCCGATGGCTACACCTTC
CDR3 protein: CAWSLGADGYTF

J gene: TRBJ1-2
D gene: NA
V gene: TRBV7-8
clone size: NA
CDR3 DNA: TGTGCCAGCAGCGTTACCCGGACAGAAAACTATGGCTACACCTTC
CDR3 protein: CASSVTRTENYGYTF

J gene: TRBJ1-2
D gene: NA
V gene: TRBV7-8
clone size: NA
CDR3 DNA: TGTGCCAGCACCGTTCAGGGTGAGGACTATGGCTACACCTTC
CDR3 protein: CASTVQGEDYGYTF

J gene: TRBJ2-2
D gene: TRBD2
V gene: TRBV27
clone size: once
CDR3 DNA: TGTGCCAGCAGTTGGGGCGGGGGGTACACCGGGGAGCTGTTTTTT
CDR3 protein: CASSWGGGYTGELFF

J gene: TRBJ2-3
D gene: TRBD1
V gene: TRBV6-6
clone size: NA
CDR3 DNA: TGTGCCAGCAGTTGGACAGGGGCGGTGACAGATACGCAGTATTTT
CDR3 protein: CASSWTGAVTDTQYF

J gene: TRBJ1-6
D gene: NA
V gene: TRBV6-1
clone size: NA
CDR3 DNA: TGTGCCAGCATTGATATTGCCGGGAAAATATATTCACCCCTCCACTTT
CDR3 protein: CASIDIAGKIYSPLHF

J gene: TRBJ1-4
D gene: TRBD1
V gene: TRBV9
clone size: NA
CDR3 DNA: TGTGCCAGCAGCGCGGGACAGGGTAAGGAAAAACTGTTTTTT
CDR3 protein: CASSAGQGKEKLFF

J gene: TRBJ2-2
D gene: TRBD1
V gene: TRBV10-3
clone size: NA
CDR3 DNA: TGTGCCATCAGTAAAGACAGGGTGGGCATCGGGGAGCTGTTTTTT
CDR3 protein: CAISKDRVGIGELFF

J gene: TRBJ1-2
D gene: NA
V gene: TRBV18
clone size: NA
CDR3 DNA: TGTGCCAGCTCACCACCCGGGACTTTTAACTATGGCTACACCTTC
CDR3 protein: CASSPPGTFNYGYTF

J gene: TRBJ1-2
D gene: NA
V gene: TRBV5-6
clone size: NA
CDR3 DNA: TGTGCCAGCAGCAACAGGGCAGGGATTGGCTACACCTTC
CDR3 protein: CASSNRAGIGYTF

J gene: TRBJ2-1
D gene: TRBD1
V gene: TRBV11-3
clone size: NA
CDR3 DNA: TGTGCCAGCAGCCAAGGACAGGCGGGTGAGCAGTTCTTC
CDR3 protein: CASSQGQAGEQFF

J gene: TRBJ2-2
D gene: NA
V gene: TRBV7-8
clone size: NA
CDR3 DNA: TGTGCCAGCAGCCCGTCATGGGCGGGGCCCTCCGGGGAGCTGTTTTTT
CDR3 protein: CASSPSWAGPSGELFF

J gene: TRBJ1-5
D gene: NA
V gene: TRBV10-3
clone size: NA
CDR3 DNA: TGTGCCATCAGTGAGTCGGGGACTAGGTTGGGTCAGCCCCAGCATTTT
CDR3 protein: CAISESGTRLGQPQHF

J gene: TRBJ2-7
D gene: TRBD2
V gene: TRBV29-1
clone size: once
CDR3 DNA: TGCAGCGCCTCTAGCGGGGGGACGACGGGCTCCTACGAGCAGTACTTC
CDR3 protein: CSASSGGTTGSYEQYF

J gene: TRBJ2-7
D gene: NA
V gene: TRBV27
clone size: few
CDR3 DNA: TGTGCCAGCACTACCTACGAGCAGTACTTC
CDR3 protein: CASTTYEQYF

J gene: TRBJ2-5
D gene: NA
V gene: TRBV6-5
clone size: NA
CDR3 DNA: TGTGCCAGCAAAAGGGGGGGGGCAGAGACCCAGTACTTC
CDR3 protein: CASKRGGAETQYF

J gene: TRBJ1-2
D gene: TRBD1
V gene: TRBV18
clone size: NA
CDR3 DNA: TGTGCCAGCTCACCGGGACAGGGGCTATTCGGCTACACCTTC
CDR3 protein: CASSPGQGLFGYTF

J gene: TRBJ2-2
D gene: NA
V gene: TRBV12-5
clone size: NA
CDR3 DNA: TGTGCTAGTGGCCTGGGGGGGGCAGGCACCGGGGAGCTGTTTTTT
CDR3 protein: CASGLGGAGTGELFF

J gene: TRBJ1-5
D gene: NA
V gene: TRBV30
clone size: NA
CDR3 DNA: TGTGCCTGGAGTCAGGGGCATACCAATCAGCCCCAGCATTTT
CDR3 protein: CAWSQGHTNQPQHF

J gene: TRBJ1-5
D gene: NA
V gene: TRBV7-8
clone size: NA
CDR3 DNA: TGTGCCAGCAGCTTAACGGGAACCCAGCCCCAGCATTTT
CDR3 protein: CASSLTGTQPQHF

J gene: TRBJ1-6
D gene: TRBD1
V gene: TRBV4-1
clone size: few
CDR3 DNA: TGCGCCAGCAGCCAAGGACAGGGTTTTTACAATTCACCCCTCCACTTT
CDR3 protein: CASSQGQGFYNSPLHF

J gene: TRBJ2-1
D gene: TRBD2
V gene: TRBV7-8
clone size: NA
CDR3 DNA: TGTGCCAGCAGCTTAGTAGGAGATAGCGGGGGGACCTACAATGAGCAGTTCTTC
CDR3 protein: CASSLVGDSGGTYNEQFF

J gene: TRBJ1-5
D gene: NA
V gene: TRBV2
clone size: NA
CDR3 DNA: TGTGCCAGCACCCGGACAACTAATAGCAATCAGCCCCAGCATTTT
CDR3 protein: CASTRTTNSNQPQHF

J gene: TRBJ2-7
D gene: TRBD1
V gene: TRBV5-1
clone size: NA
CDR3 DNA: TGCGCCAGCAGACCGGGACAGGGGGTCTACGAGCAGTACTTC
CDR3 protein: CASRPGQGVYEQYF

J gene: TRBJ2-7
D gene: NA
V gene: TRBV5-1
clone size: NA
CDR3 DNA: TGCGCCAGCAGCTTGTTCCAGGTACCCTACGAGCAGTACTTC
CDR3 protein: CASSLFQVPYEQYF

J gene: TRBJ2-3
D gene: NA
V gene: TRBV5-1
clone size: NA
CDR3 DNA: TGCGCCAGCAGCTTGACGGGGGGCGGGGCAGATACGCAGTATTTT
CDR3 protein: CASSLTGGGADTQYF

J gene: TRBJ1-4
D gene: TRBD1
V gene: TRBV28
clone size: NA
CDR3 DNA: TGTGCCAGCAGGTCAGACAGGGGCCCTTATGAAAAACTGTTTTTT
CDR3 protein: CASRSDRGPYEKLFF

J gene: TRBJ1-5
D gene: TRBD1
V gene: TRBV28
clone size: NA
CDR3 DNA: TGTGCCAGCAGTTTACCTGACAGGGTACGTTTTAATAGCAATCAGCCCCAGCATTTT
CDR3 protein: CASSLPDRVRFNSNQPQHF

J gene: TRBJ2-1
D gene: NA
V gene: TRBV5-1
clone size: NA
CDR3 DNA: TGCGCCAGCAGCCCCCCCACAGGGTACAATGAGCAGTTCTTC
CDR3 protein: CASSPPTGYNEQFF

J gene: TRBJ2-7
D gene: TRBD1
V gene: TRBV27
clone size: NA
CDR3 DNA: TGTGCCAGCAGTTCCGGGACAGGCGGATCCTACGAGCAGTACTTC
CDR3 protein: CASSSGTGGSYEQYF

J gene: TRBJ1-2
D gene: NA
V gene: TRBV27
clone size: NA
CDR3 DNA: TGTGCCAGCGGACGGGGAGTGGATGGCTACACCTTC
CDR3 protein: CASGRGVDGYTF

J gene: TRBJ2-3
D gene: NA
V gene: TRBV29-1
clone size: NA
CDR3 DNA: TGCAGCGTGGTTACAGGGAGCCGCACAGATACGCAGTATTTT
CDR3 protein: CSVVTGSRTDTQYF

J gene: TRBJ1-6
D gene: NA
V gene: TRBV7-2
clone size: NA
CDR3 DNA: TGTGCCAGCAGCTTATTGGGGAGCTCACCCCTCCACTTT
CDR3 protein: CASSLLGSSPLHF

J gene: TRBJ1-5
D gene: NA
V gene: TRBV19
clone size: NA
CDR3 DNA: TGTGCCAGTAGTACCTCAGGGCGTTATAGCAATCAGCCCCAGCATTTT
CDR3 protein: CASSTSGRYSNQPQHF

J gene: TRBJ1-2
D gene: NA
V gene: TRBV2
clone size: NA
CDR3 DNA: TGTGCCAGCGTCACCCGGAGTAACTATGGCTACACCTTC
CDR3 protein: CASVTRSNYGYTF

J gene: TRBJ1-1
D gene: TRBD1
V gene: TRBV5-6
clone size: once
CDR3 DNA: TGTGCCAGCAGCGTGGGACAGCTAAGTTCTTTCTTT
CDR3 protein: CASSVGQLSSFF

J gene: TRBJ2-1
D gene: NA
V gene: TRBV10-3
clone size: once
CDR3 DNA: TGTGCCATCAGTGAGCCCTCCCAGTACAATGAGCAGTTCTTC
CDR3 protein: CAISEPSQYNEQFF

J gene: TRBJ2-7
D gene: NA
V gene: TRBV7-9
clone size: NA
CDR3 DNA: TGTGCCAGCAGCTTAGCTGAGAGCTACGAGCAGTACTTC
CDR3 protein: CASSLAESYEQYF

J gene: TRBJ2-2
D gene: NA
V gene: TRBV10-2
clone size: few
CDR3 DNA: TGCGCCAGCAGCGCGGGGGCAGTTTGGACCGGGGAGCTGTTTTTT
CDR3 protein: CASSAGAVWTGELFF

J gene: TRBJ2-2
D gene: TRBD2
V gene: TRBV9
clone size: NA
CDR3 DNA: TGTGCCAGCAGCGTAGACCCTAGCGGGACATACACCGGGGAGCTGTTTTTT
CDR3 protein: CASSVDPSGTYTGELFF

J gene: TRBJ2-5
D gene: TRBD1
V gene: TRBV27
clone size: NA
CDR3 DNA: TGTGCCAGCAGGGGGGGGACAGGGCTGGAGACCCAGTACTTC
CDR3 protein: CASRGGTGLETQYF

J gene: TRBJ1-6
D gene: NA
V gene: TRBV4-2
clone size: NA
CDR3 DNA: TGTGCCAGCAGCCAAGGATGGGGGGGGAGTTCACCCCTCCACTTT
CDR3 protein: CASSQGWGGSSPLHF

J gene: TRBJ2-1
D gene: TRBD2
V gene: TRBV12-5
clone size: once
CDR3 DNA: TGTGCTAGTGGCACTAGCGGGGTGGATGAGCAGTTCTTC
CDR3 protein: CASGTSGVDEQFF

J gene: TRBJ2-2
D gene: NA
V gene: TRBV5-4
clone size: NA
CDR3 DNA: TGTGCCAGCAGAGGGGGGGATCTGCCGAACACCGGGGAGCTGTTTTTT
CDR3 protein: CASRGGDLPNTGELFF

J gene: TRBJ1-1
D gene: NA
V gene: TRBV5-1
clone size: NA
CDR3 DNA: TGCGCCAGCAGCGGTGGGCAGGGGCCCACTGAAGCTTTCTTT
CDR3 protein: CASSGGQGPTEAFF

J gene: TRBJ2-2
D gene: NA
V gene: TRBV27
clone size: NA
CDR3 DNA: TGTGCCAGCAGCCCCGGGGGTTACCACACCGGGGAGCTGTTTTTT
CDR3 protein: CASSPGGYHTGELFF

J gene: TRBJ2-3
D gene: NA
V gene: TRBV11-2
clone size: NA
CDR3 DNA: TGTGCCAGCAGCTTAGAATCTGCAGATACGCAGTATTTT
CDR3 protein: CASSLESADTQYF

J gene: TRBJ2-3
D gene: TRBD2
V gene: TRBV10-3
clone size: NA
CDR3 DNA: TGTGCCATCAGTGAGTCCTTGGATAGCGGGGCATCTGCAGATACGCAGTATTTT
CDR3 protein: CAISESLDSGASADTQYF

J gene: TRBJ2-7
D gene: NA
V gene: TRBV29-1
clone size: NA
CDR3 DNA: TGCAGCGTTGAAGACGTAGGGGGTATAAGGCAGTACTTC
CDR3 protein: CSVEDVGGIRQYF

J gene: TRBJ2-7
D gene: NA
V gene: TRBV6-1
clone size: NA
CDR3 DNA: TGTGCCAGCACTAGCTCCTACGAGCAGTACTTC
CDR3 protein: CASTSSYEQYF